The sequence of this T cell receptor (beta chain) was determined in a study of cytomegalovirus exposure and HLA in healthy donors (dated by TCRdb to 2015 to 2018). Study-level background: According to a later analysis, one platform produced both the approximately 110 validation repertoires and the approximately 660 repertoires of the first cohort. The study was designed to test whether signatures of past pathogen exposure could be identified by cataloging public T cell receptors. In addition to the first cohort of approximately 650 subjects, a separate validation cohort of 130 or so different subjects was used. To predict cytomegalovirus infection status, the study brought together high-throughput TCR immunosequencing, statistical association of individual TCRs with disease status, and machine learning.

General findings and caveats noted by the study authors: Of the cluster scores, roughly 95% were above 0 in a later analysis, which found that TCRs clustered in the first cohort also tended to co-occur in the approximately 120 validation repertoires. In both the original and validation cohorts, the classifier was reported to diagnose cytomegalovirus status with high specificity and sensitivity. A later analysis had no HLA typing for the validation cohort, so co-occurrence there was scored across all 110 or so repertoires. The authors suggested that the approach could potentially be generalized to other disease states and immunological phenotypes. In vitro tests confirmed that three of the cytomegalovirus-associated TCR beta chains recognize cytomegalovirus antigens. The study listed approximately 160 TCR beta chains as associated with cytomegalovirus. Most TCR sequences were seen in very few donors, while some public TCRs were found in many individuals.

Counted from cysteine to phenylalanine, this CDR3 has 15 amino acids. The entry retains the CDR3 DNA only, 45 bases that are in frame from base 1. From V the trimming removes 6 bases and from J it removes 4 bases, while the gene matches leave 7 bases of the junction unaccounted for. CDR1 MNHNY and CDR2 SVGAGI are derived from the germline V gene (reference sequence). Of note for this clone: Its antigen is currently not known. No base qualities exist here, and no much larger clone lies one base off it.

Separate from the approximately 670-subject first cohort, the validation cohort of 95 to 150 subjects was the group to which the donors belonged. Library method: the immunoSEQ multiplex PCR assay. Concerning the study's data processing: A statistical classification framework was built to diagnose cytomegalovirus status from the catalog of TCR beta chain sequences. The clones in this table, taken by TCRdb from immuneACCESS, are in-frame only. Not every clone is retained; where verified, under half of the shortfall comes from an unresolved V gene, and the cause of the rest is unknown. The V and J calls and clone size are taken from that table; D and trimming were inferred from the DNA. For this sample the table gives fewer than 150,000 clones, of which around 86% were detected only once. Jointly, the top ten make up 8.5% to 9.5% of the sample.

The V and J segments used are TRBV6-6 and TRBJ1-5; 9 bases in the junction line up with TRBD1. The source material was PBMCs. The TCR was taken from a man aged 18 to 35 in good health and CMV-seropositive. The sequenced DNA: TGTGCCAGCAGCCCCGGGACAGGGTATAATCAGCCCCAGCATTTT. It translates to CASSPGTGYNQPQHF.